A single sample is the source of the 31 T cell receptor beta chains below, sequenced in a study of T cell responses to AZD1222 COVID-19 vaccine. Data came from immunoSEQ multiplex PCR; TCRdb stores just in-frame clones and leaves some out. The table shows around 120,000 clones, with 75% to 95% occurring only once. The input for sequencing was peripheral blood, taken on day 0 of AZD1222 vaccination. The receptors come from an adult in good health.

The rearrangement uses TRBV20-1 and TRBJ1-1, with D hard to call. The CDR3 runs 11 residues. Trimming cost V 8 bases and J 5 bases, with 12 bases left between them. Per the germline V gene, CDR1 is DFQATT and CDR2 is SNEGSKA (reference sequence). This chain's CDR3 is CSFARETEAFF. The CDR3 DNA is TGCAGTTTCGCTAGGGAAACTGAAGCTTTCTTT.

The chain has TRBV4-1 and TRBJ2-1; TRBD2 matches 10 bases. The CDR3 spans 16 residues. V shed 0 bases, J shed 10 bases, and the junction held 9 bases outside the gene matches. Per germline, CDR1 MGHRA and CDR2 YSYEKL. CDR3 in DNA: TGCGCCAGCAGCCAAGATCAGGCTAGCGGGAGAGGCGAGCAGTTCTTC. Amino acid sequence: CASSQDQASGRGEQFF.

This chain joins TRBV27 and TRBJ1-1, with 9 bases fitting TRBD1. This CDR3 has 13 residues. Looked up from germline, CDR1 is MNHEY and CDR2 is SMNVEV (reference sequence). Germline trimming cut 8 bases from V and 11 bases from J; bases unmatched to any gene: 12. Written as DNA, the CDR3 is TGTGCCAGCCAGCATACAGGGGGCGCGGAGGCTTTCTTT. This translates into CASQHTGGAEAFF.

V gene TRBV24-1 combines with J gene TRBJ2-7, with TRBD2 matching 7 bases. Trimming at V came to 9 bases and at J to 3 bases, leaving 7 bases not matched to a gene. Germline V gene sequence: CDR1 KGHDR, CDR2 SFDVKD. CDR3 length: 13 residues. The DNA for the CDR3 is TGTGCCACCGGGGAGGGACGAAGCTACGAGCAGTACTTC. Amino acid sequence: CATGEGRSYEQYF.

The genes are TRBV18 and TRBJ1-4; D remains ambiguous. Germline CDR1 reads KGHSH; CDR2 reads LQKENI. Trimming removed 0 bases at V and 8 bases at J, with 7 bases between. This CDR3 comprises 13 residues. The CDR3 sequence: CASSPPAAEKLFF. In DNA form, the CDR3 reads TGTGCCAGCTCACCACCCGCGGCGGAAAAACTGTTTTTT.

V is TRBV7-2 and J is TRBJ2-7, with D tentatively TRBD2 (7 bases). The CDR3 runs 17 residues. Germline V gene data show CDR1 as SGHTA and CDR2 as FQGNSA. Deletions cut 4 bases from V and 0 bases from J, with 19 bases between. The CDR3 region is CASSSRGGPISSYEQYF. CDR3 nucleotides: TGTGCCAGCAGCTCCAGGGGAGGGCCGATTAGCTCCTACGAGCAGTACTTC.

The rearrangement links TRBV10-3 to TRBJ2-4; unclear D gene. V lost 4 bases and J lost 0, with 7 bases in between. This CDR3 contains 14 residues. Germline V lookup: CDR1 ENHRY, CDR2 SYGVKD. Here the CDR3 reads CAISASIAKNIQYF. CDR3 nucleotides: TGTGCCATCAGTGCTTCGATAGCCAAAAACATTCAGTACTTC.

The V and J genes are TRBV6-9 and TRBJ2-2; a possible D gene is TRBD2 (6 bases). In germline, CDR1 is MNHGY, CDR2 SVAAGI. The CDR3 extends over 15 amino acids. V was shortened by 4 bases and J by 6 bases, with 15 bases between the two germline ends. The DNA of the CDR3 is TGTGCCAGCAGTTCTTCTAGCGACGGAGCCGGGGAGCTGTTTTTT. Amino acid sequence: CASSSSSDGAGELFF.

The rearrangement joins TRBV5-6 to TRBJ2-2; D ambiguous. The V end lost 6 bases, the J end lost 6 bases, and 9 bases lay between the germline ends. This CDR3 comprises 12 residues. The germline CDR1 and CDR2 sequences are SGHDT and YYEEEE. The CDR3 nucleotides read TGTGCCAGCACCTCGTTCCCCGGGGAGCTGTTTTTT. Protein: CASTSFPGELFF. The whole variable domain, filled in from reference TRBV5-6 and TRBJ2-2, reads DAGVTQSPTHLIKTRGQQVTLRCSPKSGHDTVSWYQQALGQGPQFIFQYYEEEERQRGNFPDRFSGHQFPNYSSELNVNALLLGDSALYLCASTSFPGELFFGEGSRLTVL.

The V gene is TRBV28, the J gene TRBJ1-1; a possible D gene is TRBD1 (6 bases). Trimming removed 6 bases from V and 0 bases from J, with 17 bases in between. This CDR3 is 16 amino acids long. The germline CDR1 and CDR2 sequences are MDHEN and SYDVKM. The chain's CDR3 is CASRPGQHLMNTEAFF. The CDR3 region has the DNA TGTGCCAGCAGGCCTGGACAGCATCTCATGAACACTGAAGCTTTCTTT.

This clone showed up just once. The chain links TRBV6-2 or TRBV6-3 to TRBJ1-1; D is ambiguous. Germline loops: CDR1 MNHEY, CDR2 SVGEGT. V lost 2 bases and J lost 5, with 9 bases in between. The CDR3 consists of 13 residues. CDR3 region: CASSYQGRTEAFF. The CDR3 coding sequence is TGTGCCAGCAGTTACCAAGGAAGAACTGAAGCTTTCTTT.

This rearrangement joins TRBV6-5 to TRBJ2-3, with 7 bases matching TRBD2. V shed 6 bases, J shed 2 bases, and the junction held 2 bases outside the gene matches. The germline gives CDR1 MNHEY, CDR2 SVGAGI. The CDR3 covers 13 residues. The CDR3 nucleotides are TGTGCCAGCAGGCGGGAGAACACAGATACGCAGTATTTT. Protein product: CASRRENTDTQYF.

This clone was counted once. This chain joins TRBV10-1 and TRBJ2-3; TRBD2 aligns across 7 bases. V lost 9 bases, J lost 1 base, and 7 bases stayed unmatched. The CDR3 runs 14 residues. CDR1 is WNHNN and CDR2 is SYGVQD in the germline V gene (reference sequence). The CDR3 region has the DNA TGCGCCAGTTGGGGGGGGACCCGCACAGATACGCAGTATTTT. Translating gives CASWGGTRTDTQYF.

In this sample, this clone turned up once. The rearrangement joins TRBV7-8 to TRBJ2-5; D is perhaps TRBD2 (6 bases). The V and J ends lost 5 bases and 4 bases respectively, with 20 bases between them. The CDR3 has 16 residues. Germline V gene lookup returns CDR1 SGHVS and CDR2 FQNEAQ. CDR3 DNA sequence: TGTGCCAGCAGCCTCTGGGTGGAGGGATCGGTAGAGACCCAGTACTTC. Translated: CASSLWVEGSVETQYF.

The chain combines TRBV28 with TRBJ1-1, with D possibly being TRBD1 (5 bases). This CDR3 has 13 amino acids. V was shortened by 2 bases and J by 4 bases, with 8 bases between the two germline ends. Germline V gene lookup returns CDR1 MDHEN and CDR2 SYDVKM. The chain's CDR3 is CASSLPGGTEAFF. The CDR3, as DNA: TGTGCCAGCAGTTTACCCGGGGGCACTGAAGCTTTCTTT.

This clone was seen a single time. J is TRBJ2-1 and V is TRBV5-4; TRBD2 agrees at 8 bases. Germline V gene sequence: CDR1 SGHNT, CDR2 YYREEE (reference sequence). V shed 4 bases and J 6 bases; nucleotides not matched to a gene: 9. There are 15 residues in the CDR3. The CDR3 DNA sequence: TGTGCCAGCAGCCCATTAGCGGGAATGGGCAATGAGCAGTTCTTC. As protein: CASSPLAGMGNEQFF.

This clone was counted between two and nine times. The rearrangement uses TRBV28 and TRBJ2-7; D unclear. CDR3 length: 11 amino acids. Per the germline V gene, CDR1 is MDHEN and CDR2 is SYDVKM. The CDR3 DNA sequence: TGTGCTTCGAAGGGCGTCTACGAGCAGTACTTC. The encoded protein is CASKGVYEQYF.

This chain joins TRBV5-1 and TRBJ2-1, with 8 positions matching TRBD2. Unmatched junction bases numbered 6, after V lost 0 bases and J lost 4 bases. The CDR3 spans 16 residues. Germline CDR1 SGHRS, CDR2 YFSETQ. CDR3 protein: CASSLGQTSAYNEQFF. CDR3 DNA sequence: TGCGCCAGCAGCTTGGGACAGACTAGCGCGTACAATGAGCAGTTCTTC.

The rearrangement links TRBV5-8 to TRBJ1-2, with 8 bases fitting TRBD1. J gave up 8 bases and V 3 bases, and 9 bases lay outside the gene matches. CDR1 SGHTS and CDR2 YDEGEE come from the germline V gene. The CDR3 has 14 amino acids. CDR3 bases: TGTGCCAGCAGCTCCCCCGGGACAGGTTACGGCTACACCTTC. This translates into CASSSPGTGYGYTF.

This clone was counted a few times. The chain is built from TRBV6-5 and TRBJ2-7, with TRBD1 identical over 7 bases. J was trimmed by 2 bases and V by 6 bases; bases with no gene match: 10. Germline CDR1 is MNHEY and CDR2 is SVGAGI. The CDR3 runs 15 residues. The CDR3 loop is CASSAQPDRTYEQYF. As DNA, the CDR3 is TGTGCCAGCAGCGCTCAACCGGACAGGACCTACGAGCAGTACTTC.

This clone was detected only once. This chain connects TRBV28 to TRBJ1-5; 7 nucleotides agree with TRBD1. The V gene end was trimmed by 3 bases and the J gene end by 10 bases; junction bases not matched to a gene: 3. CDR3 length equals 12 residues. Germline assignment: CDR1 MDHEN and CDR2 SYDVKM. For the CDR3, the DNA is TGTGCCAGCAGTTTGAGGGGGCTACCCCAGCATTTT. Amino acid sequence: CASSLRGLPQHF.

The J gene is TRBJ2-3, the V gene TRBV3-1 (or the pseudogene TRBV3-2); 15 bases agree with TRBD2. Per the germline V gene, CDR1 is LGHDT and CDR2 is YNNKEL (reference sequence). J lost 5 bases, V lost 0 bases, and 12 bases had no gene match. This CDR3 comprises 20 residues. DNA of the CDR3: TGTGCCAGCAGCCAAGATGGACTAAGGACTAGCGGGAGGGCGGGAGATACGCAGTATTTT. It is translated as CASSQDGLRTSGRAGDTQYF.

The CDR3 region has the DNA TGTGCCAGCATCCCTGGATCGGTAGGGGACTATGGCTACACCTTC. It specifies CASIPGSVGDYGYTF. V is TRBV28 and J is TRBJ1-2, with D possibly being TRBD1 (5 bases). V was shortened by 7 bases and J by 3 bases, with 18 bases between the two germline ends. Per germline, CDR1 MDHEN and CDR2 SYDVKM. CDR3 size: 15 residues.

The CDR3 is CATSRDGNEQFF. In DNA, the CDR3 is TGTGCCACCAGCAGAGATGGCAATGAGCAGTTCTTC. The chain is built from TRBV15 and TRBJ2-1; D not certain. Germline CDR1 LNHNV, CDR2 YYDKDF (reference sequence). The CDR3 sequence is 12 residues long. Trimming pared 0 bases from V and 6 bases from J, leaving 3 bases between.

The rearrangement links TRBV2 to TRBJ1-5; D is uncertain. There are 14 residues in the CDR3. CDR1 and CDR2 from the germline V gene are SNHLY and FYNNEI. Trimming pared 7 bases from V and 0 bases from J, leaving 10 bases between. The CDR3, as DNA: TGTGCCAGCACCCTGATTTATAGCAATCAGCCCCAGCATTTT. Translating it yields CASTLIYSNQPQHF.

The V and J genes are TRBV28 and TRBJ1-1; D is ambiguous. The V gene's germline CDR1 is MDHEN and CDR2 SYDVKM. Trimming removed 2 bases from V and 1 base from J, with 2 bases in between. This CDR3 comprises 12 residues. The CDR3 reads CASSLPNTEAFF. In nucleotides, the CDR3 is TGTGCCAGCAGTTTACCGAACACTGAAGCTTTCTTT.

The rearrangement joins TRBV6-2 or TRBV6-3 to TRBJ1-5; maybe TRBD1 (6 bases). The CDR3 sequence is 16 residues long. Germline assignment: CDR1 MNHEY and CDR2 SVGEGT. Trimming removed 4 bases from V and 4 bases from J, with 17 bases in between. CDR3 region: CASSSAGRGKNQPQHF. The CDR3 DNA reads TGTGCCAGCAGTTCAGCAGGGAGGGGGAAAAATCAGCCCCAGCATTTT.

V usage is TRBV11-2 and J usage is TRBJ2-3; a possible D gene is TRBD2 (6 bases). The length of the CDR3 is 15 residues. Germline assignment: CDR1 SGHAT and CDR2 FQNNGV. The V and J ends lost 0 bases and 4 bases respectively, with 11 bases between them. This CDR3 reads CASSLDLSGADTQYF. The CDR3 bases are TGTGCCAGCAGCTTAGATTTGTCGGGGGCAGATACGCAGTATTTT.

V usage is TRBV28 and J usage is TRBJ1-1; D uncertain. V lost 6 bases and J lost 1, with 12 bases in between. This CDR3 is 14 amino acids long. The germline V gene encodes CDR1 MDHEN and CDR2 SYDVKM. The CDR3: CASRTPGPNTEAFF. In DNA, the CDR3 is TGTGCCAGCAGAACGCCCGGGCCGAACACTGAAGCTTTCTTT. Supplemented by reference TRBV28 and TRBJ1-1, the full variable domain reads DVKVTQSSRYLVKRTGEKVFLECVQDMDHENMFWYRQDPGLGLRLIYFSYDVKMKEKGDIPEGYSVSREKKERFSLILESASTNQTSMYLCASRTPGPNTEAFFGQGTRLTVV.

The chain employs TRBV3-1 (or the pseudogene TRBV3-2) and TRBJ2-7; weak D call: TRBD2 (5 bases). Germline loops: CDR1 LGHDT, CDR2 YNNKEL (reference sequence). The V end was cut by 0 bases, the J end by 0 bases, with 9 bases between. There are 15 residues in the CDR3. CDR3 amino acids: CASSQERASSYEQYF. The CDR3 DNA reads TGTGCCAGCAGCCAAGAGAGGGCTAGCTCCTACGAGCAGTACTTC.

The rearrangement joins TRBV6-4 to TRBJ1-4, with 8 bases fitting TRBD1. V lost 7 bases to trimming and J lost 8 bases; unmatched junction nucleotides: 6. The CDR3 runs to 13 residues. The V gene's germline CDR1 is MRHNA and CDR2 SNTAGT. Here the CDR3 reads CASIGQGSEKLFF. The CDR3 region has the DNA TGTGCCAGCATCGGACAGGGCTCGGAAAAACTGTTTTTT.